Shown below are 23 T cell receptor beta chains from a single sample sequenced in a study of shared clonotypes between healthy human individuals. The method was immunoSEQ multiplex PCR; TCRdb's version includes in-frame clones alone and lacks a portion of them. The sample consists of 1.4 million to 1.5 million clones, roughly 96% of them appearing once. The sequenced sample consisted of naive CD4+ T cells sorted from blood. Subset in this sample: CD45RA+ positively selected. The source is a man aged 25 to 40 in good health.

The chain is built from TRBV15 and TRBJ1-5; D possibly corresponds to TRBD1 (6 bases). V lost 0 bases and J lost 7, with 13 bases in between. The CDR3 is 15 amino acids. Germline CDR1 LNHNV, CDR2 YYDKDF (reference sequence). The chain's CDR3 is CATSRDPGVGQPQHF. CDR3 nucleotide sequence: TGTGCCACCAGCAGAGATCCAGGGGTAGGGCAGCCCCAGCATTTT.

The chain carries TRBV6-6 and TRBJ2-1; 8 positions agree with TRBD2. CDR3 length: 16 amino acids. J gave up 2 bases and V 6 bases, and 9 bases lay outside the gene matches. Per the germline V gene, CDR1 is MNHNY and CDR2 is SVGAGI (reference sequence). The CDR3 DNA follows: TGTGCCAGCAGGGCCACCGGGGGGGCCACCTACAATGAGCAGTTCTTC. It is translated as CASRATGGATYNEQFF.

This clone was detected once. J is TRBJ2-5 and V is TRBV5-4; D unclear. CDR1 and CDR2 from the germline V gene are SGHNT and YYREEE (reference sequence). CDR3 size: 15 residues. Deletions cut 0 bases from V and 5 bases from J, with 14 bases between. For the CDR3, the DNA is TGTGCCAGCAGCTTGGGGCAGGATTATGGGGAGACCCAGTACTTC. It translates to CASSLGQDYGETQYF. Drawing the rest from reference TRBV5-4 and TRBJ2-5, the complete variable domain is ETGVTQSPTHLIKTRGQQVTLRCSSQSGHNTVSWYQQALGQGPQFIFQYYREEENGRGNFPPRFSGLQFPNYSSELNVNALELDDSALYLCASSLGQDYGETQYFGPGTRLLVL.

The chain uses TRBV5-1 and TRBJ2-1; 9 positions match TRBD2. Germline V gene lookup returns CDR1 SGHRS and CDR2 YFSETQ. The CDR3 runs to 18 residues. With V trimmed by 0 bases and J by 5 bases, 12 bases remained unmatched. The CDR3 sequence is CASSLVAGGPGSHNEQFF. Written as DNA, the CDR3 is TGCGCCAGCAGCTTGGTCGCGGGAGGGCCCGGGTCTCACAATGAGCAGTTCTTC.

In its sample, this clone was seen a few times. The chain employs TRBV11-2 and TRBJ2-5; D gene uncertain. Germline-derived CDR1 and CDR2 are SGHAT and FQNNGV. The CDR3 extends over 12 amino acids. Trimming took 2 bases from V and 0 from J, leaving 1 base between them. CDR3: CASSLNQETQYF. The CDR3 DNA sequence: TGTGCCAGCAGCTTAAACCAAGAGACCCAGTACTTC. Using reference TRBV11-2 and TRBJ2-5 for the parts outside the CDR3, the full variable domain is EAGVAQSPRYKIIEKRQSVAFWCNPISGHATLYWYQQILGQGPKLLIQFQNNGVVDDSQLPKDRFSAERLKGVDSTLKIQPAKLEDSAVYLCASSLNQETQYFGPGTRLLVL.

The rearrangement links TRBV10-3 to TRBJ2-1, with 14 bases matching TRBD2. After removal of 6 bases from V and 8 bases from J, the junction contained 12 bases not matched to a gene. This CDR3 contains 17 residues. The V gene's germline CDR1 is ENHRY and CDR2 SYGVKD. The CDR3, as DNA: TGTGCCATCAGACAGTGGGGACTAGCGGGAGTTATCCATGAGCAGTTCTTC. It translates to CAIRQWGLAGVIHEQFF.

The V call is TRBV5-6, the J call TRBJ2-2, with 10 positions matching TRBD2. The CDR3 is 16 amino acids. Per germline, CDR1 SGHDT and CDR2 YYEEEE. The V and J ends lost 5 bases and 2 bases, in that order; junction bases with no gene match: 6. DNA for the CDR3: TGTGCCAGCAGACAACTAGCGGGGATAAACACCGGGGAGCTGTTTTTT. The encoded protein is CASRQLAGINTGELFF.

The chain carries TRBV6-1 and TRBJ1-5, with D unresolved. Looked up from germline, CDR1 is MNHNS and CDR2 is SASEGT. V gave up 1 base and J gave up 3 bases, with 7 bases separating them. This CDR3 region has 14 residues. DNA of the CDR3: TGTGCCAGCAGTGAAGGGGCCAACAATCAGCCCCAGCATTTT. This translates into CASSEGANNQPQHF.

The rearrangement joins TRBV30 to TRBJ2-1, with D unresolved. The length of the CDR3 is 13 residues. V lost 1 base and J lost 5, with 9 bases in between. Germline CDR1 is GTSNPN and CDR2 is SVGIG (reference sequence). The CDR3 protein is CAWSGYPDNEQFF. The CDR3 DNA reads TGTGCCTGGAGTGGGTATCCGGACAATGAGCAGTTCTTC.

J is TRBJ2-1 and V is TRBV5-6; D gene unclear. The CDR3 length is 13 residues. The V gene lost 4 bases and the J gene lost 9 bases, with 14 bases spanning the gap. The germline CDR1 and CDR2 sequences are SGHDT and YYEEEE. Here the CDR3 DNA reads TGTGCCAGCAGCCAAATTTTTAGGCGTGAGCAGTTCTTC. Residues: CASSQIFRREQFF.

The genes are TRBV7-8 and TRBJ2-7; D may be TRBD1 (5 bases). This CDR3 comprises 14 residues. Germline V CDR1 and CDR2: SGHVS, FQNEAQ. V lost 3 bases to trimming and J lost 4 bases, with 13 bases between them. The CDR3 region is CASSLGLVLYEQYF. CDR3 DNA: TGTGCCAGCAGCTTGGGGCTAGTTCTATACGAGCAGTACTTC.

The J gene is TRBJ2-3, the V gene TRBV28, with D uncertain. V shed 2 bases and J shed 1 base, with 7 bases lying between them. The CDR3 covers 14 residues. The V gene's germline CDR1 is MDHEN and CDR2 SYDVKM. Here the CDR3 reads CASSLKGGTDTQYF. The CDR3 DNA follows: TGTGCCAGCAGTTTAAAAGGCGGCACAGATACGCAGTATTTT.

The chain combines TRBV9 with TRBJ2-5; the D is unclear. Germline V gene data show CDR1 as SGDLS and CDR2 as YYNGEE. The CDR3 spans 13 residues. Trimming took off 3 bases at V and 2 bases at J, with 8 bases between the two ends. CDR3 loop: CASSAIDQETQYF. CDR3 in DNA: TGTGCCAGCAGCGCAATAGATCAAGAGACCCAGTACTTC.

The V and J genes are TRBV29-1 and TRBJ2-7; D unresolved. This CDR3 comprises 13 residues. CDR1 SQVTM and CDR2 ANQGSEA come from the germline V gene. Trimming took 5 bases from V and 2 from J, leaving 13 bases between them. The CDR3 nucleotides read TGCAGCGTTAAAGGACGGGTGACCTACGAGCAGTACTTC. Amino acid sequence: CSVKGRVTYEQYF.

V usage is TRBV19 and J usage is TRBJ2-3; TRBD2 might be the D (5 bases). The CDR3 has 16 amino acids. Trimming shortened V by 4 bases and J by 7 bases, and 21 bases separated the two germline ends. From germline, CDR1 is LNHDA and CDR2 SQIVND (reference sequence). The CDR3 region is CASSTFGRDTIYTQYF. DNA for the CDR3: TGTGCCAGTAGTACGTTCGGACGGGATACAATTTATACGCAGTATTTT. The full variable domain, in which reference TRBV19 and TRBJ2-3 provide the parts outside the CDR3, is DGGITQSPKYLFRKEGQNVTLSCEQNLNHDAMYWYRQDPGQGLRLIYYSQIVNDFQKGDIAEGYSVSREKKESFPLTVTSAQKNPTAFYLCASSTFGRDTIYTQYFGPGTRLTVL.

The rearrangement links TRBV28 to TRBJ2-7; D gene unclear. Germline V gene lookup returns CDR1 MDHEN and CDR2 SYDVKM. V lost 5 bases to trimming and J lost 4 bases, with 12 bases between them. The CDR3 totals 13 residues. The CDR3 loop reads CASSTDPRYEQYF. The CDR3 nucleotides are TGTGCCAGCAGTACAGACCCCCGTTACGAGCAGTACTTC.

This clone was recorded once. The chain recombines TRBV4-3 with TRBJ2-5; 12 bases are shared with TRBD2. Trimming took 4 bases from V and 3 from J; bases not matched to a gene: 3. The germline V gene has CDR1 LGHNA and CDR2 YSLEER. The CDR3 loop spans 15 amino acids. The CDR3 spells CASSLRLAGEETQYF. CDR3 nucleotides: TGCGCCAGCAGCCTTAGACTAGCGGGAGAAGAGACCCAGTACTTC.

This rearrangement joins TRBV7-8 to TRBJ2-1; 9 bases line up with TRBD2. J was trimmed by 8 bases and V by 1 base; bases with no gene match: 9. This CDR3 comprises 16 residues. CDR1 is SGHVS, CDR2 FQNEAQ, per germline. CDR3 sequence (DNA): TGTGCCAGCAGCTTAGACCCTAGCGGGGCTCGCGATGAGCAGTTCTTC. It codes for CASSLDPSGARDEQFF.

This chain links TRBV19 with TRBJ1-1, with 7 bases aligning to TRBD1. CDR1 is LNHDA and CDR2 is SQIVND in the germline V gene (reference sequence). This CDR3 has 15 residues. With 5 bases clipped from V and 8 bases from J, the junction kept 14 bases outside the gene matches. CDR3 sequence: CASSAQTGFLAEAFF. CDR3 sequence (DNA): TGTGCCAGTAGTGCCCAGACAGGGTTCCTCGCCGAAGCTTTCTTT.

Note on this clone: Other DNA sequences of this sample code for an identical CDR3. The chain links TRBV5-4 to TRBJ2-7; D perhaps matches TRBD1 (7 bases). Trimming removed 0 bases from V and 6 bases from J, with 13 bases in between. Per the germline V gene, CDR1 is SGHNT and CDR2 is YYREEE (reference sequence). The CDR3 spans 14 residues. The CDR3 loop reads CASSLAGGDSEQYF. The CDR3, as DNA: TGTGCCAGCAGCTTGGCAGGAGGGGACAGCGAGCAGTACTTC.

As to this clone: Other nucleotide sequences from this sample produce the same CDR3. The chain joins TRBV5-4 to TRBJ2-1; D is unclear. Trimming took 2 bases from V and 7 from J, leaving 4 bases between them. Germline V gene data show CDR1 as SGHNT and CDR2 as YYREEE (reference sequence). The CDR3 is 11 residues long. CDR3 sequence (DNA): TGTGCCAGCAGCTTAAGAAATGAGCAGTTCTTC. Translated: CASSLRNEQFF.

DNA of the CDR3: TGTGCCAGTAGTATAGGGATAGCGGGAGTCACCTACAATGAGCAGTTCTTC. Protein: CASSIGIAGVTYNEQFF. The chain couples TRBV19 to TRBJ2-1; 9 positions agree with TRBD2. Trimming at V came to 1 base and at J to 2 bases, leaving 6 bases not matched to a gene. Germline assignment: CDR1 LNHDA and CDR2 SQIVND (reference sequence). This CDR3 contains 17 residues.

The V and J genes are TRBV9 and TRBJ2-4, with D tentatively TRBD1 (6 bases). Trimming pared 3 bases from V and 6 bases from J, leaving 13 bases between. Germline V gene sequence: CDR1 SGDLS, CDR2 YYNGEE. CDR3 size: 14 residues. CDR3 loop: CASSATGLGNIQYF. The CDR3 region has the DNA TGTGCCAGCAGCGCAACAGGGTTGGGAAACATTCAGTACTTC.